These T cell receptor beta chains were read from a single sample in a study of long-term antiretroviral therapy in people with HIV. Method: immunoSEQ multiplex PCR; TCRdb's copy keeps in-frame clones and lacks some. The profile shows roughly 16,000 clones, about three quarters of them singletons. This specimen consisted of unsorted PBMCs, obtained roughly 2.2 years before starting antiretroviral therapy. These receptors all stem from a man aged 25-45 years with HIV. CDR3s include the opening cysteine and the closing phenylalanine or tryptophan. The order of the fields is clone size, V gene, D gene, J gene, CDR3 protein, CDR3 DNA. D genes are given only for firm matches. Some rows mark clone size as missing; the rest say once, few, many or name a class of expanded clone.

abundance: -
v_gene: TRBV28
d_gene: -
j_gene: TRBJ1-5
CDR3aa: CASLTYASNQPQHF
CDR3nt: TGTGCCAGCTTAACTTACGCGAGCAATCAGCCCCAGCATTTT

abundance: -
v_gene: TRBV5-6
d_gene: TRBD1
j_gene: TRBJ1-2
CDR3aa: CASSLPGTGDYGYTF
CDR3nt: TGTGCCAGCAGCTTGCCAGGGACAGGCGACTATGGCTACACCTTC

abundance: -
v_gene: TRBV9
d_gene: TRBD2
j_gene: TRBJ2-3
CDR3aa: CASSVATGGGPTSDTQYF
CDR3nt: TGTGCCAGCAGCGTAGCTACCGGCGGGGGGCCTACGTCAGATACGCAGTATTTT

abundance: -
v_gene: TRBV11-1
d_gene: -
j_gene: TRBJ1-2
CDR3aa: CASSPQGNYGYTF
CDR3nt: TGTGCCAGCAGCCCACAGGGTAACTATGGCTACACCTTC

abundance: -
v_gene: TRBV19
d_gene: TRBD2
j_gene: TRBJ2-1
CDR3aa: CASSIASGGPNEQFF
CDR3nt: TGTGCCAGTAGTATAGCTAGCGGGGGCCCCAATGAGCAGTTCTTC

abundance: -
v_gene: TRBV12-5
d_gene: -
j_gene: TRBJ2-1
CDR3aa: CASGLVGLDHEQFF
CDR3nt: TGTGCTAGTGGTTTGGTAGGCCTAGATCATGAGCAGTTCTTC

abundance: -
v_gene: TRBV5-1
d_gene: TRBD2
j_gene: TRBJ2-5
CDR3aa: CASSLGERGGNQETQYF
CDR3nt: TGCGCCAGCAGCTTGGGTGAACGGGGGGGGAATCAAGAGACCCAGTACTTC

abundance: -
v_gene: TRBV29-1
d_gene: TRBD1
j_gene: TRBJ2-1
CDR3aa: CSVYRGRGQFF
CDR3nt: TGCAGCGTTTACAGGGGCCGGGGGCAGTTCTTC

abundance: -
v_gene: TRBV19
d_gene: TRBD1
j_gene: TRBJ1-5
CDR3aa: CASSPWDRGLNQPQHF
CDR3nt: TGTGCCAGTAGTCCGTGGGACAGGGGGTTAAATCAGCCCCAGCATTTT

abundance: -
v_gene: TRBV7-2
d_gene: TRBD2
j_gene: TRBJ2-1
CDR3aa: CASSLAPSGGAYEQFF
CDR3nt: TGTGCCAGCAGCTTAGCGCCTAGCGGGGGGGCTTATGAGCAGTTCTTC

abundance: once
v_gene: TRBV19
d_gene: -
j_gene: TRBJ2-1
CDR3aa: CASSMSGSYNEQFF
CDR3nt: TGTGCCAGTAGTATGAGCGGCTCCTACAATGAGCAGTTCTTC

abundance: -
v_gene: TRBV14
d_gene: TRBD2
j_gene: TRBJ2-1
CDR3aa: CASSQVLSSGGYNEQFF
CDR3nt: TGTGCCAGCAGCCAAGTATTAAGTAGCGGGGGCTACAATGAGCAGTTCTTC

abundance: -
v_gene: TRBV18
d_gene: TRBD2
j_gene: TRBJ2-3
CDR3aa: CASSPEAGGTDTQYF
CDR3nt: TGTGCCAGCTCACCAGAGGCGGGGGGCACAGATACGCAGTATTTT

abundance: -
v_gene: TRBV7-9
d_gene: -
j_gene: TRBJ2-7
CDR3aa: CASSSRGESAYEQYF
CDR3nt: TGTGCCAGCAGCTCCCGAGGAGAATCGGCCTACGAGCAGTACTTC

abundance: -
v_gene: TRBV15
d_gene: -
j_gene: TRBJ1-2
CDR3aa: CATSRDPARPGGGLSGYTF
CDR3nt: TGTGCCACCAGCAGAGATCCAGCCAGGCCAGGAGGAGGGCTAAGTGGCTACACCTTC

abundance: -
v_gene: TRBV5-1
d_gene: TRBD1
j_gene: TRBJ1-2
CDR3aa: CASSLGQGTYGYTF
CDR3nt: TGCGCCAGCAGCTTGGGACAGGGCACGTATGGCTACACCTTC

abundance: -
v_gene: TRBV5-1
d_gene: -
j_gene: TRBJ2-2
CDR3aa: CASTIRGANTGELFF
CDR3nt: TGCGCCAGCACCATACGAGGAGCGAACACCGGGGAGCTGTTTTTT

abundance: -
v_gene: TRBV7-9
d_gene: -
j_gene: TRBJ2-2
CDR3aa: CASSSEPLGTGELFF
CDR3nt: TGTGCCAGCAGCTCCGAACCCCTAGGCACCGGGGAGCTGTTTTTT

abundance: medium-sized
v_gene: TRBV15
d_gene: -
j_gene: TRBJ1-1
CDR3aa: CATQRTVNTEAFF
CDR3nt: TGTGCCACCCAGAGGACGGTGAACACTGAAGCTTTCTTT

abundance: -
v_gene: TRBV7-8
d_gene: TRBD2
j_gene: TRBJ2-3
CDR3aa: CASSLGHLAGQGTDTQYF
CDR3nt: TGTGCCAGCAGCTTAGGTCACCTAGCGGGGCAGGGCACAGATACGCAGTATTTT

abundance: -
v_gene: TRBV30
d_gene: -
j_gene: TRBJ1-5
CDR3aa: CAWSVGHQPQHF
CDR3nt: TGTGCCTGGAGTGTAGGTCATCAGCCCCAGCATTTT

abundance: -
v_gene: TRBV27
d_gene: TRBD2
j_gene: TRBJ2-1
CDR3aa: CASSYRTRNEQFF
CDR3nt: TGTGCCAGCAGTTATCGGACTAGAAATGAGCAGTTCTTC

abundance: -
v_gene: TRBV12-5
d_gene: -
j_gene: TRBJ2-7
CDR3aa: CASGLSGHLRNEQYF
CDR3nt: TGTGCTAGTGGTTTGTCGGGACACCTTCGGAACGAGCAGTACTTC

abundance: -
v_gene: TRBV10-3
d_gene: -
j_gene: TRBJ1-1
CDR3aa: CAISEHPMNTEAFF
CDR3nt: TGTGCCATCAGTGAACACCCCATGAACACTGAAGCTTTCTTT

abundance: -
v_gene: TRBV2
d_gene: TRBD1
j_gene: TRBJ2-3
CDR3aa: CASAGGQGVVTQYF
CDR3nt: TGTGCCAGCGCGGGAGGACAGGGGGTAGTCACGCAGTATTTT

abundance: -
v_gene: TRBV2
d_gene: TRBD2
j_gene: TRBJ2-2
CDR3aa: CASSVLAGSTGELFF
CDR3nt: TGTGCCAGCAGTGTCCTAGCGGGATCCACCGGGGAGCTGTTTTTT

abundance: -
v_gene: TRBV4-1
d_gene: -
j_gene: TRBJ2-3
CDR3aa: CASSRRLGSPTDTQYF
CDR3nt: TGCGCCAGCAGCCGCAGACTGGGTTCCCCCACAGATACGCAGTATTTT

abundance: -
v_gene: TRBV9
d_gene: TRBD2
j_gene: TRBJ2-1
CDR3aa: CASSVESLAGHEQFF
CDR3nt: TGTGCCAGCAGCGTAGAGAGTCTAGCGGGACACGAGCAGTTCTTC

abundance: -
v_gene: TRBV4-3
d_gene: TRBD1
j_gene: TRBJ1-1
CDR3aa: CASTRGLVSTEAFF
CDR3nt: TGCGCCAGCACCAGGGGGTTAGTAAGCACTGAAGCTTTCTTT

abundance: once
v_gene: TRBV30
d_gene: TRBD2
j_gene: TRBJ2-7
CDR3aa: CACQGVAGPYEQYF
CDR3nt: TGTGCCTGCCAGGGCGTAGCGGGTCCTTACGAGCAGTACTTC

abundance: -
v_gene: TRBV5-6
d_gene: TRBD1
j_gene: TRBJ2-7
CDR3aa: CASSSEGQGYNEQYF
CDR3nt: TGTGCCAGCAGCTCCGAGGGACAGGGGTACAACGAGCAGTACTTC

abundance: -
v_gene: TRBV28
d_gene: -
j_gene: TRBJ1-2
CDR3aa: CASTRQPGSYGYTF
CDR3nt: TGTGCCAGCACCCGCCAACCTGGGTCCTATGGCTACACCTTC

abundance: -
v_gene: TRBV9
d_gene: -
j_gene: TRBJ2-7
CDR3aa: CASSVTADYEQYF
CDR3nt: TGTGCCAGCAGCGTAACAGCGGACTACGAGCAGTACTTC

abundance: -
v_gene: TRBV30
d_gene: -
j_gene: TRBJ2-3
CDR3aa: CAWSAGQGGGYTQYF
CDR3nt: TGTGCCTGGAGTGCGGGGCAGGGGGGAGGATATACGCAGTATTTT

abundance: -
v_gene: TRBV6-6
d_gene: -
j_gene: TRBJ2-5
CDR3aa: CASSWSGRQETQYF
CDR3nt: TGTGCCAGCAGTTGGTCGGGAAGGCAAGAGACCCAGTACTTC

abundance: -
v_gene: TRBV6-5
d_gene: TRBD1
j_gene: TRBJ1-1
CDR3aa: CASSYSQGAIEAFF
CDR3nt: TGTGCCAGCAGTTACTCACAGGGGGCCATTGAAGCTTTCTTT

abundance: few
v_gene: TRBV19
d_gene: -
j_gene: TRBJ1-5
CDR3aa: CASSKAGNQPQHF
CDR3nt: TGTGCCAGTAGTAAGGCGGGCAATCAGCCCCAGCATTTT

abundance: -
v_gene: TRBV19
d_gene: -
j_gene: TRBJ2-7
CDR3aa: CASTAEVGYGNEQYF
CDR3nt: TGTGCCAGTACCGCCGAAGTAGGGTACGGGAACGAGCAGTACTTC

abundance: -
v_gene: TRBV10-3
d_gene: -
j_gene: TRBJ1-3
CDR3aa: CAISRTAATAGNTIYF
CDR3nt: TGTGCCATCAGTAGGACCGCCGCCACTGCTGGAAACACCATATATTTT

abundance: -
v_gene: TRBV6-5
d_gene: TRBD1
j_gene: TRBJ2-7
CDR3aa: CASSYKGTGVYEQYF
CDR3nt: TGTGCCAGCAGTTATAAAGGGACAGGGGTCTACGAGCAGTACTTC

abundance: -
v_gene: TRBV6-1
d_gene: -
j_gene: TRBJ1-1
CDR3aa: CASSEWTEAFF
CDR3nt: TGTGCCAGCAGTGAGTGGACTGAAGCTTTCTTT

abundance: few
v_gene: TRBV18
d_gene: TRBD1
j_gene: TRBJ1-2
CDR3aa: CASSHGRQGGTSGYTF
CDR3nt: TGTGCCAGCTCACACGGGAGACAGGGAGGAACTAGTGGCTACACCTTC

abundance: few
v_gene: TRBV5-1
d_gene: -
j_gene: TRBJ1-2
CDR3aa: CASSSGHKEDGYTF
CDR3nt: TGCGCCAGCAGCTCGGGACACAAAGAGGATGGCTACACCTTC

abundance: -
v_gene: TRBV9
d_gene: -
j_gene: TRBJ2-7
CDR3aa: CASSVAPNHEQYF
CDR3nt: TGTGCCAGCAGCGTAGCCCCGAACCACGAGCAGTACTTC

abundance: -
v_gene: TRBV29-1
d_gene: TRBD2
j_gene: TRBJ2-1
CDR3aa: CSVEGTSGLAEQFF
CDR3nt: TGCAGCGTTGAAGGGACTAGCGGCCTGGCGGAGCAGTTCTTC

abundance: -
v_gene: TRBV11-2
d_gene: -
j_gene: TRBJ2-1
CDR3aa: CASSLARSNEQFF
CDR3nt: TGTGCCAGCAGCTTAGCGCGGTCGAATGAGCAGTTCTTC

abundance: -
v_gene: TRBV5-1
d_gene: -
j_gene: TRBJ1-2
CDR3aa: CASSLVEGFDGYTF
CDR3nt: TGCGCCAGCAGCTTGGTGGAAGGGTTTGATGGCTACACCTTC

abundance: -
v_gene: TRBV5-8
d_gene: -
j_gene: TRBJ2-7
CDR3aa: CASSPTELGSSPYEQYF
CDR3nt: TGTGCCAGCAGCCCCACCGAACTAGGTTCGTCACCCTACGAGCAGTACTTC

abundance: -
v_gene: TRBV5-3
d_gene: TRBD1
j_gene: TRBJ1-2
CDR3aa: CARRTGQALPNDGYTF
CDR3nt: TGTGCCAGAAGAACTGGACAGGCCCTGCCTAATGATGGCTACACCTTC